The source of this TCR beta chain is a study of blood T cell repertoires in COVID-19. Study-level background: Samples of COVID-19 (acute and convalescent) were obtained from the United States, Italy and Spain. T cells, B-cell-depleted T cells, or PBMCs provided the cDNA or gDNA that served as material.

This CDR3 has 15 amino acids. CDR1 SGHVS and CDR2 FQNEAQ come from the germline V gene. With 5 bases clipped from V and 5 bases from J, the junction kept 11 bases outside the gene matches. Those enrolled in Seattle joined during active infection and were followed longitudinally afterward. Produced via immunoSEQ multiplex PCR; TCRdb's table is partial and in-frame only. The sample lists just over 300,000 clones, about nine tenths seen once, with 1.5% to 2% in the top ten. V and J are TRBV7-8 and TRBJ1-2; the match to TRBD1 covers 7 bases. The clonotype was recovered from a woman under 40 with COVID-19, enrolled during active disease. The sample taken for sequencing was peripheral blood. The DNA of the CDR3 is TGTGCCAGCAGCGGGCAGACAGGGATCCCTTATGGCTACACCTTC. Protein product: CASSGQTGIPYGYTF.